This TCR beta chain was captured by sequencing in a study of T cell repertoires in cytomegalovirus infection. Turning to the study itself: Indicated by public TCR beta signatures were CMV infection and matching HLA type.

TCRdb redid the calling of the reads with MiXCR, one entry per CDR3 protein. The profile shows 750,000 to 900,000 distinct CDR3 sequences, almost 30% of them singletons. The CDR3 contains 16 residues. CDR1 and CDR2 from the germline V gene are SGHVS and FNYEAQ. Deletions cut 5 bases from V and 2 bases from J, with 19 bases between. Whole-study findings and limits: Dominating the ex vivo response were TCR beta clonotypes that were CMV-specific and HLA-C-restricted.

This clonotype was counted between two and nine times. The antigen remains undetermined. The rearrangement joins TRBV7-6 to TRBJ2-7; the D gene is possibly TRBD1 (5 bases). This clonotype was sampled from a human donor in good health (CMV status not recorded). Some clones in this sample may be carry-over from other donors' samples. The source was cultured CD8+ T cells from PBMCs, collected from culture after CMV antigen stimulation. The CDR3 is CASSPQGYLTTYEQYF. DNA of the CDR3: TGTGCCAGCAGCCCTCAGGGATACCTTACAACCTACGAGCAGTACTTC.